This TCR beta chain originates from a study of chemoradiotherapy in HPV16-positive cancers. Repertoires were generated with immunoSEQ multiplex PCR, while TCRdb's copy carries only in-frame clones and drops some. The table shows more than 9,000 clones, with roughly 90% occurring only once. CDR3 length equals 14 residues. Germline-derived CDR1 and CDR2 are SGHAT and FQNNGV. V dropped 1 base and J dropped 2 bases, with 9 bases sitting between them. This clone showed up just once. Repertoires were sampled repeatedly during chemoradiotherapy. This sequence originates from a human donor with HPV-associated anogenital cancer. Sampling was carried out from a patient who underwent chemoradiotherapy. V and J are TRBV11-2 and TRBJ2-7; D gene unclear. This CDR3 is CASSLAPGPYEQYF. Written as DNA, the CDR3 is TGTGCCAGCAGCTTAGCCCCAGGACCCTACGAGCAGTACTTC.